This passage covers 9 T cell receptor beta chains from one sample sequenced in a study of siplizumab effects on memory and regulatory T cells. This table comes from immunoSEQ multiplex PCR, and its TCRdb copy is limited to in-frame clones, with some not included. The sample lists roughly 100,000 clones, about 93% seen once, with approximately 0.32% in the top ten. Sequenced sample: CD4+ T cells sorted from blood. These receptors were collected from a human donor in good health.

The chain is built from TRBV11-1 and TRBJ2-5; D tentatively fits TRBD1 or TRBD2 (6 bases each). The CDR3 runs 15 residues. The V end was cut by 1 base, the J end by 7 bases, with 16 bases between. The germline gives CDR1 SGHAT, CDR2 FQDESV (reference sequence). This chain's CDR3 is CASSLGGGPPGTQYF. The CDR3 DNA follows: TGTGCCAGCAGCTTAGGTGGGGGGCCGCCCGGGACCCAGTACTTC.

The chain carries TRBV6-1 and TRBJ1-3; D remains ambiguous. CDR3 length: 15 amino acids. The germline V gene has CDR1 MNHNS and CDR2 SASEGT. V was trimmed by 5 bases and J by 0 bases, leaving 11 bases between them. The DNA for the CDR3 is TGTGCCAGCAGTCGGCTACAGCTCTCTGGAAACACCATATATTTT. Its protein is CASSRLQLSGNTIYF.

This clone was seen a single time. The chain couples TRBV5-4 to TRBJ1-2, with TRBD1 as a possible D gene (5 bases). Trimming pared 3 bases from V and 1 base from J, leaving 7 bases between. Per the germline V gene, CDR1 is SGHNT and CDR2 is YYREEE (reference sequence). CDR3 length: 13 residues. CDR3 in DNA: TGTGCCAGCAGCTCTGGGGGTAACTATGGCTACACCTTC. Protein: CASSSGGNYGYTF.

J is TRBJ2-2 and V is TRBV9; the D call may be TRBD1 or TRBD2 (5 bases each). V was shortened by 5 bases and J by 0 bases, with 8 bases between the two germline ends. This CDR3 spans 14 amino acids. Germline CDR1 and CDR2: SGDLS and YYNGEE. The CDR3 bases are TGTGCCAGCAGGGGACGTTCGAACACCGGGGAGCTGTTTTTT. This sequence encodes CASRGRSNTGELFF.

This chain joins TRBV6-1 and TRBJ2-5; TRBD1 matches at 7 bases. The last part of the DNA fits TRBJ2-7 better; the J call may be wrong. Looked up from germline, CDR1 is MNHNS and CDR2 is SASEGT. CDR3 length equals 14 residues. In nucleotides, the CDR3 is TGTGCCAGCAGTGGGGGACAGCCCCCCTACGAGCAGTACTTC. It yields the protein CASSGGQPPYEQYF.

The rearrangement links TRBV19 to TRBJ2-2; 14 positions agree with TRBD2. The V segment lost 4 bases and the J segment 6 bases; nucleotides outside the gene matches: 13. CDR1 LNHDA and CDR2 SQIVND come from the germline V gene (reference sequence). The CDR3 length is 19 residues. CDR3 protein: CASSTRTSGRLRGAGELFF. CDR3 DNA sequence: TGTGCCAGTAGTACTAGGACTAGCGGGAGGTTACGGGGGGCCGGGGAGCTGTTTTTT.

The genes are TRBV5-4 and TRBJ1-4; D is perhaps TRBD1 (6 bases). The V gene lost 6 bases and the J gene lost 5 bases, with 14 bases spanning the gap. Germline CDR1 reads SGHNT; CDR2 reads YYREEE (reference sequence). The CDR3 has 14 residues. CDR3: CASTSDSYNEKLFF. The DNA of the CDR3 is TGTGCCAGCACCTCGGACAGCTACAATGAAAAACTGTTTTTT.

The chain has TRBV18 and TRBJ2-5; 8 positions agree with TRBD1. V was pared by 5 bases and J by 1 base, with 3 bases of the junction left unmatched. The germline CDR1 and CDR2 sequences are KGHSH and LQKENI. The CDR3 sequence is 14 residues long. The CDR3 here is CASSSDRGQETQYF. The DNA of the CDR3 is TGTGCCAGCTCATCCGACAGGGGCCAAGAGACCCAGTACTTC.

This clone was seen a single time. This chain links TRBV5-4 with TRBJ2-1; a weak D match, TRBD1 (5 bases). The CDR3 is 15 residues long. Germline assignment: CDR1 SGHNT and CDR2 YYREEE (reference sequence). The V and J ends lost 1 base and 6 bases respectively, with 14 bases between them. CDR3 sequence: CASSLQGVQLNEQFF. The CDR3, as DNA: TGTGCCAGCAGCTTGCAGGGCGTCCAACTCAATGAGCAGTTCTTC. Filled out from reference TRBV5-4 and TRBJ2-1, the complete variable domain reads ETGVTQSPTHLIKTRGQQVTLRCSSQSGHNTVSWYQQALGQGPQFIFQYYREEENGRGNFPPRFSGLQFPNYSSELNVNALELDDSALYLCASSLQGVQLNEQFFGPGTRLTVL.